Below are 30 T cell receptor beta chains sequenced from a single sample in a study of T cells in Graves' hyperthyroidism and ophthalmopathy. Using RNA transcripts as the source, TCR beta CDR3 regions were amplified. The primer set for the first-round RT-PCR of the TCR CDR3 was HTBI. TCRdb used MiXCR to reprocess the multiplex PCR reads, holding one entry per CDR3 protein. The sample lists approximately 610,000 distinct CDR3 sequences, about 14% occurring once. Sequencing was done on a sample of blood. Receptors were obtained from a woman aged 40 to 50 with Graves' ophthalmopathy.

This clonotype was seen at least ten times. V gene TRBV4-2 combines with J gene TRBJ1-1, with TRBD1 matching 8 bases. The CDR3 contains 13 residues. The V gene's germline CDR1 is LGHNA and CDR2 YNFKEQ. V lost 2 bases to trimming and J lost 5 bases; unmatched junction nucleotides: 1. The CDR3 bases are TGTGCCAGCAGCCAATGGACAGGGACTGAAGCTTTCTTT. It yields the protein CASSQWTGTEAFF.

A few counts support this clonotype. The chain has TRBV4-1 and TRBJ2-7; D unclear. There are 15 residues in the CDR3. V gave up 0 bases and J gave up 3 bases, with 12 bases separating them. Germline V lookup: CDR1 MGHRA, CDR2 YSYEKL. The CDR3 bases are TGCGCCAGCAGCCAAGAGGCGTCGAATTACTACGAGCAGTACTTC. Translation: CASSQEASNYYEQYF.

This clonotype has a count of ten or more. The chain couples TRBV6-2 or TRBV6-3 to TRBJ2-7, with 15 bases aligning to TRBD2. Germline V CDR1 and CDR2: MNHEY, SVGEGT. J lost 2 bases, V lost 6 bases, and 14 bases had no gene match. The CDR3 contains 19 residues. CDR3: CASSPGPGLAGGQAYEQYF. Written as DNA, the CDR3 is TGTGCCAGCAGCCCCGGACCGGGACTAGCGGGAGGCCAAGCCTACGAGCAGTACTTC.

This clonotype came up a few times. This chain joins TRBV28 and TRBJ1-1, with 7 bases identical to TRBD1. CDR1 is MDHEN, CDR2 SYDVKM, per germline. V was clipped by 6 bases and J by 1 base; unmatched bases: 11. The CDR3 loop spans 16 amino acids. The CDR3 sequence: CASRRTGYPRNTEAFF. CDR3 bases: TGTGCCAGCAGGAGGACAGGCTACCCCCGGAACACTGAAGCTTTCTTT.

In this sample, this clonotype turned up a few times. The V call is TRBV15, the J call TRBJ2-7, with TRBD1 matching over 9 bases. The V gene end was trimmed by 4 bases and the J gene end by 3 bases; junction bases not matched to a gene: 7. This CDR3 is built from 15 residues. Germline V gene data show CDR1 as LNHNV and CDR2 as YYDKDF (reference sequence). The CDR3 DNA reads TGTGCCACCAGCACGGGACAGGGAAGGGACTACGAGCAGTACTTC. Translating it yields CATSTGQGRDYEQYF.

This clonotype occurred many times. The V gene is TRBV30, the J gene TRBJ2-5, with D possibly being TRBD1 (6 bases). CDR1 and CDR2 from the germline V gene are GTSNPN and SVGIG (reference sequence). The CDR3 has 13 amino acids. Trimming took 4 bases from V and 4 from J, leaving 13 bases between them. CDR3 residues: CAWIPPGVETQYF. The CDR3 DNA sequence: TGTGCCTGGATTCCCCCAGGGGTAGAGACCCAGTACTTC.

There are many counts of this clonotype. CDR3 nucleotide sequence: TGTGCCAGCAGTTTAGGGCAGAGACAAGAGACCCAGTACTTC. This translates into CASSLGQRQETQYF. The chain combines TRBV12-3 or TRBV12-4 with TRBJ2-5; D unclear. CDR3 length: 14 residues. The V end was cut by 1 base, the J end by 2 bases, with 8 bases between.

This clonotype was seen many times. This sequence joins TRBV7-2 and TRBJ2-7; TRBD2 aligns across 9 bases. J lost 4 bases, V lost 0 bases, and 7 bases had no gene match. The CDR3 covers 16 residues. Germline V lookup: CDR1 SGHTA, CDR2 FQGNSA. CDR3 DNA sequence: TGTGCCAGCAGCTTAGCAGCGGGAGGCGGATCTTACGAGCAGTACTTC. Amino acids: CASSLAAGGGSYEQYF.

This clonotype occurred many times. The rearrangement links TRBV12-3 or TRBV12-4 to TRBJ2-7; possibly TRBD1 for D (6 bases). This CDR3 is 15 amino acids long. Trimming took 2 bases from V and 2 from J, leaving 13 bases between them. CDR3 region: CASSLKTGGPYEQYF. In DNA form, the CDR3 reads TGTGCCAGCAGTTTAAAGACAGGCGGACCCTACGAGCAGTACTTC.

At least ten counts were recorded for this clonotype. The chain uses TRBV7-3 and TRBJ2-5; D is unclear. The CDR3 extends over 13 amino acids. Germline V gene lookup returns CDR1 SGHTA and CDR2 FQGTGA. The ends were cut back, 5 bases at V and 13 bases at J, with 20 bases in the middle. In nucleotides, the CDR3 is TGTGCCAGCAGCCCACAGAACGGCCAGCCGTTGTACTTC. This gives the protein CASSPQNGQPLYF.

Ten or more counts support this clonotype. The chain links TRBV20-1 to TRBJ2-7; 7 nucleotides agree with TRBD2. V lost 6 bases to trimming and J lost 2 bases; unmatched junction nucleotides: 7. CDR3 size: 13 residues. From germline, CDR1 is DFQATT and CDR2 SNEGSKA (reference sequence). The CDR3 coding sequence is TGCAGTGCCCGAGGGCGGGAGACCTACGAGCAGTACTTC. As protein: CSARGRETYEQYF.

As to this clonotype: A much larger clone lies one base from this, so it may be a read error. Without the conserved terminal phenylalanine or tryptophan, this CDR3 likely stems from a read error. V and J are TRBV12-3 or TRBV12-4 and TRBJ1-2, with unresolved D. V was pared by 4 bases and J by 6 bases, with 6 bases between. The CDR3 is 11 residues long. The chain's CDR3 is CASSSRDGYTL. The DNA of the CDR3 is TGTGCCAGCAGTTCTAGGGATGGCTACACCCTC.

This clonotype has at least ten counts. The rearrangement uses TRBV11-2 and TRBJ2-7, with D perhaps assigned TRBD1 or TRBD2 (5 bases each). This CDR3 region has 14 residues. From germline, CDR1 is SGHAT and CDR2 FQNNGV. Trimming stripped 2 bases from V and 2 bases from J, with 10 bases between. The CDR3 region is CASSLRDGAYEQYF. The CDR3 DNA reads TGTGCCAGCAGCTTAAGGGACGGGGCCTACGAGCAGTACTTC.

This clonotype showed up many times. The genes are TRBV29-1 and TRBJ2-5, with D unresolved. The CDR3 is 13 residues long. Germline-derived CDR1 and CDR2 are SQVTM and ANQGSEA. Trimming left V 2 bases short and J 0 bases short, with 7 bases between. CDR3 sequence (DNA): TGCAGCGTTGAAAGAGGACACCAAGAGACCCAGTACTTC. Residues: CSVERGHQETQYF.

This clonotype was seen a handful of times. This chain joins TRBV20-1 and TRBJ2-1; maybe TRBD2 (5 bases). The ends were cut back, 0 bases at V and 5 bases at J, with 14 bases in the middle. This CDR3 is 15 amino acids long. Germline-derived CDR1 and CDR2 are DFQATT and SNEGSKA (reference sequence). This CDR3 reads CSARDLYRADNEQFF. The CDR3 DNA reads as TGCAGTGCTAGAGATCTTTATAGAGCGGACAATGAGCAGTTCTTC.

This clonotype was recorded a few times. The chain recombines TRBV5-5 with TRBJ2-6; weak D call: TRBD1 (6 bases). Trimming left V 4 bases short and J 4 bases short, with 15 bases between. The CDR3 spans 16 residues. Germline CDR1 and CDR2: SGHKS and YYEKEE (reference sequence). The CDR3 loop reads CASSAQGWGGANVLTF. DNA for the CDR3: TGTGCCAGCAGCGCACAGGGCTGGGGAGGGGCCAACGTCCTGACTTTC.

This clonotype was counted many times. This sequence joins TRBV5-1 and TRBJ2-7; 9 nucleotides align to TRBD1. The CDR3 runs 14 residues. V lost 4 bases and J lost 6; bases outside the gene matches: 8. In germline, CDR1 is SGHRS, CDR2 YFSETQ. The CDR3 sequence: CASSPRTGALEQYF. The CDR3 DNA reads as TGCGCCAGCAGCCCACGGACAGGGGCCCTCGAGCAGTACTTC. Based on the CDR3 plus reference TRBV5-1 and TRBJ2-7, the full variable domain is KAGVTQTPRYLIKTRGQQVTLSCSPISGHRSVSWYQQTPGQGLQFLFEYFSETQRNKGNFPGRFSGRQFSNSRSEMNVSTLELGDSALYLCASSPRTGALEQYFGPGTRLTVT.

This clonotype came up many times. The chain couples TRBV9 to TRBJ2-2; the D gene is possibly TRBD1 (6 bases). CDR3 size: 16 residues. Looked up from germline, CDR1 is SGDLS and CDR2 is YYNGEE. The V and J ends lost 0 bases and 4 bases respectively, with 13 bases between them. CDR3 residues: CASSVGGRIGTGELFF. The CDR3 DNA reads as TGTGCCAGCAGCGTAGGGGGGCGTATTGGCACCGGGGAGCTGTTTTTT.

At least ten counts were recorded for this clonotype. This CDR3 is CASSMWLTGGEQYF. For the CDR3, the DNA is TGTGCCAGTAGTATGTGGCTCACCGGGGGCGAGCAGTACTTC. V gene TRBV19 combines with J gene TRBJ2-7; D may be TRBD2 (6 bases). Germline V gene sequence: CDR1 LNHDA, CDR2 SQIVND (reference sequence). The CDR3 consists of 14 residues. Trimming left V 3 bases short and J 6 bases short, with 15 bases between.

This clonotype was observed many times. The chain combines TRBV20-1 with TRBJ2-7, with 7 bases aligning to TRBD2. The CDR3 contains 14 residues. Germline loops: CDR1 DFQATT, CDR2 SNEGSKA (reference sequence). V lost 5 bases and J lost 5; bases outside the gene matches: 12. DNA for the CDR3: TGCAGTGCTTCCCCCGTAGGGAGGGCGGACGAGCAGTACTTC. Encoded protein: CSASPVGRADEQYF.

Many counts were recorded for this clonotype. The chain carries TRBV6-5 and TRBJ2-7, with D unclear. Trimming stripped 0 bases from V and 3 bases from J, with 12 bases between. CDR1 is MNHEY, CDR2 SVGAGI, per germline. The CDR3 is 15 residues long. In nucleotides, the CDR3 is TGTGCCAGCAGTTACTCCCCAGGATCAGGCTACGAGCAGTACTTC. As protein: CASSYSPGSGYEQYF.

This clonotype occurred many times. The J gene is TRBJ1-1, the V gene TRBV15; D not resolved. V dropped 3 bases and J dropped 1 base, with 6 bases sitting between them. Germline CDR1 is LNHNV and CDR2 is YYDKDF (reference sequence). CDR3 size: 13 residues. The CDR3 loop reads CATSRETNTEAFF. CDR3 sequence (DNA): TGTGCCACCAGCAGGGAAACGAACACTGAAGCTTTCTTT.

This clonotype has only a few counts. The genes are TRBV20-1 and TRBJ2-5; possible D gene TRBD1, 6 bases. The CDR3 totals 17 residues. Per the germline V gene, CDR1 is DFQATT and CDR2 is SNEGSKA (reference sequence). Trimming removed 1 base at V and 4 bases at J, with 22 bases between. CDR3 nucleotides: TGCAGTGCTAGAGGGGGGCTCGGGGCCTTTACTCTAGAGACCCAGTACTTC. This sequence encodes CSARGGLGAFTLETQYF.

This clonotype was seen at least ten times. The J gene is TRBJ2-7, the V gene TRBV19, with D possibly TRBD1 on 6 matching bases. Trimming took off 2 bases at V and 2 bases at J, with 13 bases between the two ends. The V gene's germline CDR1 is LNHDA and CDR2 SQIVND (reference sequence). The CDR3 runs to 15 residues. The CDR3 DNA reads TGTGCCAGTAGTATACAACAGGGTGCCCCCTACGAGCAGTACTTC. Its translation: CASSIQQGAPYEQYF.

This clonotype has a count of ten or more. CDR3 DNA: TGTGCCAGCAGCTCCGCGGACAGGGACTACGAGCAGTACTTC. This encodes CASSSADRDYEQYF. The chain employs TRBV12-3 or TRBV12-4 and TRBJ2-7; 8 nucleotides agree with TRBD1. This CDR3 contains 14 residues. The trim removed 6 bases at V and 3 bases at J, leaving 7 bases unmatched.

This clonotype occurred many times. The CDR3 region has the DNA TGTGCCAGCAGTGAAGCCGATAGCAATCAGCCCCAGCATTTT. Protein sequence: CASSEADSNQPQHF. The V and J genes are TRBV2 and TRBJ1-5, with no clear D. The germline V gene has CDR1 SNHLY and CDR2 FYNNEI. The CDR3 has 14 amino acids. Trimming took 0 bases from V and 0 from J, leaving 3 bases between them.

The chain employs TRBV12-3 or TRBV12-4 and TRBJ2-5, with D maybe TRBD2 (5 bases). The length of the CDR3 is 13 residues. The V and J ends lost 6 bases and 7 bases respectively, with 15 bases between them. The CDR3 sequence: CASSPDSTGTQYF. The CDR3 coding sequence is TGTGCCAGCAGCCCGGACTCGACGGGGACCCAGTACTTC.

This clonotype was counted many times. The rearrangement uses TRBV11-2 and TRBJ2-7; 12 bases line up with TRBD2. The CDR3 consists of 16 residues. Germline trimming cut 1 base from V and 0 bases from J; bases unmatched to any gene: 1. Germline CDR1 is SGHAT and CDR2 is FQNNGV. The CDR3, as DNA: TGTGCCAGCAGCTTAGGGACTAGCGGGATCTCCTACGAGCAGTACTTC. Its protein is CASSLGTSGISYEQYF.

This clonotype was recorded many times. The chain carries TRBV11-2 and TRBJ1-2, with no clear D. The CDR3 consists of 13 residues. Looked up from germline, CDR1 is SGHAT and CDR2 is FQNNGV. Trimming left V 5 bases short and J 5 bases short, with 12 bases between. The CDR3 DNA follows: TGTGCCAGCAGCATTTCCCGAGGGTATGGCTACACCTTC. Amino acids: CASSISRGYGYTF. Using reference TRBV11-2 and TRBJ1-2 for the parts outside the CDR3, the full variable domain is EAGVAQSPRYKIIEKRQSVAFWCNPISGHATLYWYQQILGQGPKLLIQFQNNGVVDDSQLPKDRFSAERLKGVDSTLKIQPAKLEDSAVYLCASSISRGYGYTFGSGTRLTVV.

The chain couples TRBV11-2 to TRBJ2-7; TRBD2 might be the D (6 bases). Germline CDR1 SGHAT, CDR2 FQNNGV. V dropped 0 bases and J dropped 0 bases, with 18 bases sitting between them. This CDR3 spans 18 amino acids. The CDR3 protein is CASSLESGWGVSSYEQYF. CDR3 DNA sequence: TGTGCCAGCAGCTTAGAGTCAGGGTGGGGGGTAAGCTCCTACGAGCAGTACTTC.